The 5 T cell receptor beta chains listed next were all sequenced from one sample in a study of blood T cell repertoires in COVID-19. Clones were read by immunoSEQ multiplex PCR, and TCRdb kept only the in-frame ones, dropping some. The profile shows around 29,000 clones, roughly 73% of them singletons. Sequenced sample: peripheral blood. The source is a woman between 65 and 79 years old with active or convalescent COVID-19.

The CDR3 sequence: CASSPHRTGSNSPLHF. CDR3 in DNA: TGTGCCAGCAGTCCGCATCGGACAGGATCTAATTCACCCCTCCACTTT. The chain has TRBV6-6 and TRBJ1-6; TRBD1 matches at 7 bases. The CDR3 contains 16 residues. Germline V gives CDR1 MNHNY, CDR2 SVGAGI (reference sequence). Germline trimming cut 5 bases from V and 6 bases from J; bases unmatched to any gene: 10.

CDR3 bases: TGTGCCAGCAGCCCCGGACAGGGGGCGTTTGGGACTGAAAAACTGTTTTTT. Translated: CASSPGQGAFGTEKLFF. The chain carries TRBV5-4 and TRBJ1-4; 11 nucleotides align to TRBD1. Germline V gene sequence: CDR1 SGHNT, CDR2 YYREEE (reference sequence). This CDR3 region has 17 residues. V trimming: 4 bases; J trimming: 7 bases; junction bases outside the gene matches: 12.

The chain uses TRBV5-4 and TRBJ2-5; TRBD2 matches at 13 bases. Per the germline V gene, CDR1 is SGHNT and CDR2 is YYREEE (reference sequence). J was trimmed by 3 bases and V by 4 bases; bases with no gene match: 12. The CDR3 consists of 18 residues. CDR3 coding DNA: TGTGCCAGCAGCCCAGGATTACGACTAGCGGGGGGCAAAGAGACCCAGTACTTC. Its protein is CASSPGLRLAGGKETQYF.

This clone was seen a few times. J is TRBJ1-5 and V is TRBV28; D is undetermined. The CDR3 extends over 11 amino acids. Trimming removed 5 bases from V and 10 bases from J, with 9 bases in between. From germline, CDR1 is MDHEN and CDR2 SYDVKM. The CDR3: CASSRRGPQHF. DNA of the CDR3: TGTGCCAGCAGTCGTCGAGGCCCCCAGCATTTT.

In its sample, this clone ranks as medium-sized (0.01 to 0.1%). This rearrangement joins TRBV7-9 to TRBJ2-1; 7 bases fit TRBD1. Germline trimming cut 5 bases from V and 1 base from J; bases unmatched to any gene: 11. The CDR3 sequence is 17 residues long. Germline V gene lookup returns CDR1 SEHNR and CDR2 FQNEAQ (reference sequence). The DNA for the CDR3 is TGTGCCAGCAGCCTTTGGTGGACAGGCCTATCCTACAATGAGCAGTTCTTC. Amino acid sequence: CASSLWWTGLSYNEQFF.